A selection of T cell receptor beta chains follows, all from one sample in a study of T cell clonotyping in hematopoietic cell transplantation. Clones were sequenced by immunoSEQ multiplex PCR, and TCRdb holds only the in-frame ones, with some missing. The sample includes fewer than 6,000 clones, 72% seen only once; the top ten take roughly 29%. Sequences were derived from PBMCs, sampled 100 days after allogeneic stem cell transplant. The receptors derive from a female patient aged 45-60 years who had an allogeneic stem cell transplant, so the T cells may come from the graft donor. Some clones in this sample may be carry-over from other donors' samples. Both conserved end residues are part of each CDR3. D genes are given only for firm matches. The size of a clone is reported for some rows only, either as once, few or many, or as a class for expanded clones.

D gene	clone size	V gene	J gene	CDR3 DNA	CDR3 protein
.	.	TRBV7-9	TRBJ1-1	TGTGCCAGCAGCTTTGGGGGACATCGGAACACTGAAGCTTTCTTT	CASSFGGHRNTEAFF
TRBD2	.	TRBV11-3	TRBJ2-7	TGTGCCAGCAGCAACCAACTAGCGGGTTCAGACGAGCAGTACTTC	CASSNQLAGSDEQYF
TRBD2	few	TRBV6-5	TRBJ2-3	TGTGCCAGCAGTTTTAGCGGGAGGATCACAGATACGCAGTATTTT	CASSFSGRITDTQYF
TRBD2	once	TRBV7-9	TRBJ2-1	TGTGCCAGCAGCCCTAGCGGAGAATACAATGAGCAGTTCTTC	CASSPSGEYNEQFF
.	medium-sized	TRBV10-1	TRBJ2-3	TGCGCCAGCAGTGAACGGAGGGCCGGAATAGATACGCAGTATTTT	CASSERRAGIDTQYF
TRBD1	.	TRBV5-4	TRBJ1-2	TGTGCCAGCAGCCCCACAGGGGGAGACGGCTACACCTTC	CASSPTGGDGYTF
TRBD1	.	TRBV7-3	TRBJ1-1	TGTGCCAGCAGCTGGACAGGGCGGGGTGAAGCTTTCTTT	CASSWTGRGEAFF
.	.	TRBV6-6	TRBJ2-2	TGTGCCAGCAGTATATCTGGACAGACCAATGCCGGGGAGCTGTTTTTT	CASSISGQTNAGELFF
TRBD2	large	TRBV28	TRBJ2-6	TGTGCCAGCAGTCCATGGACTAGCGGGAGAGGCTCTGGGGCCAACGTCCTGACTTTC	CASSPWTSGRGSGANVLTF
.	.	TRBV2	TRBJ2-5	TGTGCCAGCAGTGGCGACACCTGGGAGACCCAGTACTTC	CASSGDTWETQYF
TRBD2	.	TRBV30	TRBJ2-2	TGTGCCGCCAAGCGGGAGTCTTTAATCGGGGAGCTGTTTTTT	CAAKRESLIGELFF
.	.	TRBV18	TRBJ2-2	TGTGCCAGCTCACCAGGGTTGAACACCGGGGAGCTGTTTTTT	CASSPGLNTGELFF
.	.	TRBV4-1	TRBJ2-7	TGCGCCAGCAGCCTGAAACAGGGAGACACCTACGAGCAGTACTTC	CASSLKQGDTYEQYF
.	.	TRBV19	TRBJ1-2	TGTGCCAGTACCCCACAGGGACTGGGGTATGGCTACACCTTC	CASTPQGLGYGYTF
TRBD2	few	TRBV28	TRBJ2-7	TGTGCCAGCAGGGGAACCGAAAGCGGGAGGTCCTACGAGCAGTACTTC	CASRGTESGRSYEQYF
TRBD1	.	TRBV6-5	TRBJ2-2	TGTGCCAGCAGGACAGGGGGGAACGGGGAGCTGTTTTTT	CASRTGGNGELFF